This entry lists 19 T cell receptor beta chains sequenced from one sample in a study of control samples from healthy donors and cancer patients. Produced via immunoSEQ multiplex PCR; TCRdb's table is partial and in-frame only. The sample yields some 150,000 clones, 80% to 95% seen once. Input material: blood. The source is an older woman in good health.

The CDR3 DNA reads TGTGCCAGTAGTCTACGGGACTTCCACAATGAGCAGTTCTTC. It codes for CASSLRDFHNEQFF. The chain carries TRBV19 and TRBJ2-1, with D tentatively TRBD2 (6 bases). V gave up 5 bases and J gave up 5 bases, with 13 bases separating them. The CDR3 runs to 14 residues. Per germline, CDR1 LNHDA and CDR2 SQIVND (reference sequence).

The chain couples TRBV7-9 to TRBJ1-3; TRBD1 might be the D (5 bases). Germline CDR1 SEHNR, CDR2 FQNEAQ (reference sequence). The CDR3 runs to 15 residues. V was cut by 5 bases and J by 0 bases, with 11 bases left in between. CDR3 nucleotides: TGTGCCAGCAGCCCCTCCGGGGGCTCTGGAAACACCATATATTTT. This translates into CASSPSGGSGNTIYF.

The chain joins TRBV7-2 to TRBJ2-7, with D perhaps matching TRBD2 (5 bases). The V gene lost 4 bases and the J gene lost 3 bases, with 13 bases spanning the gap. CDR1 is SGHTA and CDR2 is FQGNSA in the germline V gene. This CDR3 region has 14 residues. CDR3 nucleotide sequence: TGTGCCAGCAGCTGGCGTCGGGGAGACTACGAGCAGTACTTC. Protein product: CASSWRRGDYEQYF.

The CDR3 sequence is CSAIGPSFHEQYF. The CDR3 nucleotides read TGCAGCGCGATCGGGCCTAGTTTCCACGAGCAGTACTTC. The chain employs TRBV29-1 and TRBJ2-7; D ambiguous. The CDR3 covers 13 residues. CDR1 is SQVTM, CDR2 ANQGSEA, per germline. The germline V and J ends were trimmed by 7 bases and 5 bases, with 18 bases remaining between them.

This clone was seen just once. The chain recombines TRBV19 with TRBJ2-7; TRBD1 matches 10 bases. V lost 9 bases and J lost 5; bases outside the gene matches: 7. The CDR3 covers 13 residues. The V gene's germline CDR1 is LNHDA and CDR2 SQIVND (reference sequence). In DNA form, the CDR3 reads TGTGCCAGCACCGGGACAGGGGTCCACGAGCAGTACTTC. Protein product: CASTGTGVHEQYF.

The rearrangement uses TRBV18 and TRBJ1-2; D unclear. The CDR3 is 14 residues long. CDR1 KGHSH and CDR2 LQKENI come from the germline V gene. Deletions cut 2 bases from V and 2 bases from J, with 9 bases between. CDR3 sequence: CASSPSKMNYGYTF. CDR3 nucleotides: TGTGCCAGCTCACCATCCAAGATGAACTATGGCTACACCTTC.

The J gene is TRBJ2-5, the V gene TRBV7-3, with D possibly being TRBD1 (5 bases). Germline V gene sequence: CDR1 SGHTA, CDR2 FQGTGA. Between the trimmed V and J ends, which lost 0 bases and 2 bases, there was a span of 10 bases. This CDR3 comprises 15 residues. CDR3 loop: CASSLTAGSQETQYF. CDR3 bases: TGTGCCAGCAGCTTAACCGCAGGGTCGCAAGAGACCCAGTACTTC.

J is TRBJ2-2 and V is TRBV4-3; 9 bases line up with TRBD1. Germline V CDR1 and CDR2: LGHNA, YSLEER. With 1 base clipped from V and 4 bases from J, the junction kept 4 bases outside the gene matches. The CDR3 runs 16 residues. The CDR3 region is CASSQATTGGTGELFF. DNA of the CDR3: TGCGCCAGCAGCCAAGCTACGACAGGGGGCACCGGGGAGCTGTTTTTT.

This rearrangement joins TRBV5-1 to TRBJ1-1; 11 positions agree with TRBD1. Germline V CDR1 and CDR2: SGHRS, YFSETQ. The CDR3 totals 16 residues. J gave up 4 bases and V 0 bases, and 5 bases lay outside the gene matches. The CDR3 region has the DNA TGCGCCAGCAGCTTGGCCACGGGACAGGGGGGCACTGAAGCTTTCTTT. It yields the protein CASSLATGQGGTEAFF.

This chain connects TRBV5-4 to TRBJ1-2; no definite D call. CDR3 size: 15 residues. V was shortened by 4 bases and J by 8 bases, with 21 bases between the two germline ends. Looked up from germline, CDR1 is SGHNT and CDR2 is YYREEE (reference sequence). The CDR3 DNA reads TGTGCCAGCAGCCAGCCCGGACGGGCCGGCTACGGCTACACCTTC. Protein product: CASSQPGRAGYGYTF.

The chain couples TRBV5-4 to TRBJ2-1; D not certain. This CDR3 has 12 amino acids. V was clipped by 5 bases and J by 4 bases, with 7 bases between them. Germline V gives CDR1 SGHNT, CDR2 YYREEE (reference sequence). The CDR3 reads CASRAEYNEQFF. The DNA of the CDR3 is TGTGCCAGCAGAGCAGAGTACAATGAGCAGTTCTTC.

The chain uses TRBV21-1 and TRBJ2-2; TRBD1, the D gene given by the table, was not confirmed from the DNA. TRBV21-1 is a pseudogene locus. The CDR3 runs to 13 residues. This CDR3 is CASAGGWTGELFF. DNA for the CDR3: TGTGCCAGCGCAGGGGGCTGGACCGGGGAGCTGTTTTTT.

The chain is built from TRBV10-1 and TRBJ1-1, with a weak D call TRBD1 (5 bases). Deletions cut 1 base from V and 1 base from J, with 10 bases between. The germline gives CDR1 WNHNN, CDR2 SYGVQD (reference sequence). CDR3 length: 15 residues. Written as DNA, the CDR3 is TGCGCCAGCAGTGAGTGTATAGGGGAGAACACTGAAGCTTTCTTT. Encoded protein: CASSECIGENTEAFF.

CDR3 coding DNA: TGTGCCAGCAGCCGGATCTGGGGGGGGGCCAACGTCCTGACTTTC. Amino acid sequence: CASSRIWGGANVLTF. The chain combines TRBV7-2 with TRBJ2-6; possibly TRBD1 or TRBD2 for D (5 bases each). This CDR3 contains 15 residues. Per germline, CDR1 SGHTA and CDR2 FQGNSA. Deletions cut 5 bases from V and 4 bases from J, with 12 bases between.

This chain uses TRBV2 with TRBJ1-1; TRBD1 aligns across 7 bases. Germline-derived CDR1 and CDR2 are SNHLY and FYNNEI. The CDR3 has 15 residues. V was pared by 6 bases and J by 0 bases, with 7 bases of the junction left unmatched. For the CDR3, the DNA is TGTGCCAGCAGAATACAGACAGGGATGAACACTGAAGCTTTCTTT. This translates into CASRIQTGMNTEAFF.

V and J are TRBV7-7 and TRBJ1-4; D uncertain. The CDR3 has 13 amino acids. Germline CDR1 SSHAT, CDR2 FNYEAQ (reference sequence). The V gene lost 5 bases and the J gene lost 5 bases, with 9 bases spanning the gap. The CDR3 DNA sequence: TGTGCCAGCAGCGCGGGCCAGAATGAAAAACTGTTTTTT. Protein product: CASSAGQNEKLFF.

The J gene is TRBJ1-1, the V gene TRBV9, with D perhaps matching TRBD1 (5 bases). Trimming left V 3 bases short and J 4 bases short, with 16 bases between. This CDR3 contains 15 residues. Germline lookup yields CDR1 SGDLS and CDR2 YYNGEE. DNA of the CDR3: TGTGCCAGCAGCGCCCATCTACAGGAGGGCACTGAAGCTTTCTTT. It translates to CASSAHLQEGTEAFF. Full variable domain (outside the CDR3, taken from reference TRBV9 and TRBJ1-1): DSGVTQTPKHLITATGQRVTLRCSPRSGDLSVYWYQQSLDQGLQFLIQYYNGEERAKGNILERFSAQQFPDLHSELNLSSLELGDSALYFCASSAHLQEGTEAFFGQGTRLTVV.

This chain links TRBV18 with TRBJ1-2; the match to TRBD1 covers 8 bases. The germline CDR1 and CDR2 sequences are KGHSH and LQKENI. CDR3 length: 14 residues. The ends lost 5 bases at V and 2 bases at J; junction bases unmatched: 4. The CDR3 region has the DNA TGTGCCAGCTCAGCAGGACAGGGCAACTATGGCTACACCTTC. It translates to CASSAGQGNYGYTF.

The chain joins TRBV7-8 to TRBJ1-2, with a weak D call TRBD1 (6 bases). Trimming removed 5 bases at V and 0 bases at J, with 10 bases between. CDR1 and CDR2 (germline): SGHVS, FQNEAQ. There are 14 residues in the CDR3. The CDR3 nucleotides read TGTGCCAGCAGCCCAGGACAGTCTAACTATGGCTACACCTTC. Translating it yields CASSPGQSNYGYTF.